The 15 T cell receptor beta chains given below trace back to one sample, sequenced in a study of CD8 T cells in Susac syndrome. An input of roughly 0.5 to 1 ug of RNA was subjected to reverse transcription using random hexamers. From the immunoSEQ multiplex PCR reads, TCRdb called clonotypes with MiXCR, one entry per CDR3 protein. The table includes more than 95,000 distinct CDR3 sequences, around 94% detected once. Sequenced: CD4+ T cells from PBMCs. These receptors all stem from a human donor with multiple sclerosis.

In DNA, the CDR3 is TGTGCCAGCAGTTCAGGGGGCGGGAACTATGGCTACACCTTC. Its translation is CASSSGGGNYGYTF. The rearrangement joins TRBV27 to TRBJ1-2; TRBD1 matches at 8 bases. The CDR3 is made up of 14 amino acids. Germline CDR1 MNHEY, CDR2 SMNVEV (reference sequence). V was clipped by 4 bases and J by 2 bases; unmatched bases: 3.

This clonotype showed up just once. V usage is TRBV2 and J usage is TRBJ1-2, with D unclear. This CDR3 is 12 amino acids long. The germline V and J ends were trimmed by 8 bases and 3 bases, with 10 bases remaining between them. CDR1 and CDR2 (germline): SNHLY, FYNNEI. The CDR3 is CASRRAYYGYTF. CDR3 nucleotide sequence: TGTGCCAGCCGGAGGGCCTACTATGGCTACACCTTC. Using reference TRBV2 and TRBJ1-2 for the parts outside the CDR3, the full variable domain is EPEVTQTPSHQVTQMGQEVILRCVPISNHLYFYWYRQILGQKVEFLVSFYNNEISEKSEIFDDQFSVERPDGSNFTLKIRSTKLEDSAMYFCASRRAYYGYTFGSGTRLTVV.

The chain joins TRBV30 to TRBJ1-2; a weak D match, TRBD1 (5 bases). Germline values: CDR1 GTSNPN, CDR2 SVGIG (reference sequence). V gave up 2 bases and J gave up 7 bases, with 11 bases separating them. The CDR3 is made up of 12 amino acids. The CDR3 coding sequence is TGTGCCTGGAGTAGGGGTAGAGTTGGCTACACCTTC. It is translated as CAWSRGRVGYTF.

The chain employs TRBV20-1 and TRBJ2-7, with D tentatively TRBD2 (6 bases). The germline V gene has CDR1 DFQATT and CDR2 SNEGSKA (reference sequence). The CDR3 contains 14 residues. V lost 4 bases to trimming and J lost 2 bases, with 15 bases between them. CDR3 in DNA: TGCAGTGCTACCTCGGGACTCGCAACCTACGAGCAGTACTTC. It is translated as CSATSGLATYEQYF.

This sequence joins TRBV29-1 and TRBJ2-1; TRBD2 is a possible D gene (5 bases). CDR1 is SQVTM and CDR2 is ANQGSEA in the germline V gene. Trimming stripped 5 bases from V and 4 bases from J, with 15 bases between. The CDR3 is 14 residues long. The CDR3 region has the DNA TGCAGCGTTCGCCTGACGGGGTCGTACAATGAGCAGTTCTTC. It yields the protein CSVRLTGSYNEQFF.

CDR3 residues: CASSSDRESQPQHF. The CDR3 DNA sequence: TGTGCCAGCAGTTCAGACAGGGAGAGTCAGCCCCAGCATTTT. The rearrangement joins TRBV6-2 or TRBV6-3 to TRBJ1-5; 7 nucleotides match TRBD1. CDR1 is MNHEY, CDR2 SVGEGT, per germline. Losses at the gene ends were 4 bases for V and 6 bases for J; bases not matched to a gene: 6. This CDR3 is 14 amino acids long.

V and J are TRBV30 and TRBJ2-1; 9 bases fit TRBD2. V lost 4 bases and J lost 7; bases outside the gene matches: 8. Germline CDR1 GTSNPN, CDR2 SVGIG (reference sequence). This CDR3 is built from 14 residues. The CDR3 region has the DNA TGTGCCTGGAAGACGCGGCGGGGGGGAAATGAGCAGTTCTTC. Translated: CAWKTRRGGNEQFF.

The chain carries TRBV2 and TRBJ1-1; D gene ambiguous. V dropped 7 bases and J dropped 7 bases, with 22 bases sitting between them. Per the germline V gene, CDR1 is SNHLY and CDR2 is FYNNEI. This CDR3 has 15 residues. CDR3 residues: CASKGTMAGRHEAFF. DNA of the CDR3: TGTGCCAGCAAGGGAACGATGGCAGGCCGACATGAAGCTTTCTTT.

The chain uses TRBV12-3 or TRBV12-4 and TRBJ1-1; D may be TRBD1 (6 bases). This CDR3 spans 17 amino acids. Trimming removed 4 bases at V and 3 bases at J, with 21 bases between. The CDR3 spells CASSSQLSGAGDTEAFF. Here the CDR3 DNA reads TGTGCCAGCAGTTCCCAGTTATCAGGGGCGGGAGACACTGAAGCTTTCTTT.

The chain links TRBV19 to TRBJ1-2, with D unclear. The V gene lost 5 bases and the J gene lost 6 bases, with 19 bases spanning the gap. The germline V gene encodes CDR1 LNHDA and CDR2 SQIVND (reference sequence). The CDR3 totals 15 residues. CDR3 sequence: CASSPGTDRGNGYTF. In DNA, the CDR3 is TGTGCCAGTAGTCCGGGCACCGATCGAGGCAATGGCTACACCTTC.

The rearrangement joins TRBV7-9 to TRBJ2-7, with D possibly called TRBD1 or TRBD2 (5 bases each). Germline CDR1 reads SEHNR; CDR2 reads FQNEAQ (reference sequence). The V and J ends lost 3 bases and 2 bases respectively, with 11 bases between them. The CDR3 covers 14 residues. CDR3 region: CASSLGTEAYEQYF. For the CDR3, the DNA is TGTGCCAGCAGCTTGGGGACGGAGGCCTACGAGCAGTACTTC.

The V and J genes are TRBV5-1 and TRBJ2-7; D is perhaps TRBD2 (6 bases). The germline gives CDR1 SGHRS, CDR2 YFSETQ. The CDR3 is 17 residues long. Trimming removed 5 bases from V and 1 base from J, with 22 bases in between. CDR3 bases: TGCGCCAGCAGTTTTGGCGTCGACCGGGACTTTTCCTACGAGCAGTACTTC. Amino acid sequence: CASSFGVDRDFSYEQYF.

This clonotype was seen only a few times. This chain connects TRBV15 to TRBJ1-3; D ambiguous. The CDR3 has 13 residues. With 3 bases removed from V and 4 bases from J, the gap between germline ends came to 7 bases. Germline CDR1 reads LNHNV; CDR2 reads YYDKDF (reference sequence). This CDR3 reads CATSRDSGNTIYF. In DNA form, the CDR3 reads TGTGCCACCAGCAGGGATTCCGGAAACACCATATATTTT.

This chain joins TRBV10-3 and TRBJ1-2, with D perhaps matching TRBD1 (5 bases). Trimming removed 0 bases at V and 2 bases at J, with 22 bases between. The CDR3 is 19 amino acids. Germline CDR1 is ENHRY and CDR2 is SYGVKD. CDR3 sequence: CAISESIRGLPDRNYGYTF. The CDR3, as DNA: TGTGCCATCAGTGAGTCGATTAGAGGGTTGCCCGACAGAAACTATGGCTACACCTTC.

This clonotype was counted a few times. The chain carries TRBV6-1 and TRBJ2-5; 9 bases match TRBD1. The CDR3 contains 16 residues. The V and J ends lost 6 bases and 6 bases, in that order; junction bases with no gene match: 14. Per germline, CDR1 MNHNS and CDR2 SASEGT. CDR3 coding DNA: TGTGCCAGCAGCTTCTTTACAGGGGGCATTTTGAAGACCCAGTACTTC. Amino acids: CASSFFTGGILKTQYF.